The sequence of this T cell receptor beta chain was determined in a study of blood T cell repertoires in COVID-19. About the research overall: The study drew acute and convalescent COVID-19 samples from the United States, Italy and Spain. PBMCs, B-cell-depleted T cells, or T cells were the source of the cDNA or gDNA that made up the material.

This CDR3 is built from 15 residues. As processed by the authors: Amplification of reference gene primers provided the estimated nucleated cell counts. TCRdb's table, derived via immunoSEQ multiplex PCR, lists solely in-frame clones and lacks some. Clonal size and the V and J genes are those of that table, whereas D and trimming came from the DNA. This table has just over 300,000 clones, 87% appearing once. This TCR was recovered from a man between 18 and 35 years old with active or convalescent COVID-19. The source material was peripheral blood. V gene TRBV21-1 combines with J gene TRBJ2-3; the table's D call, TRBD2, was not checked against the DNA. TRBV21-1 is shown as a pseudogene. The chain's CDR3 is CASTTSYVRTDTQYF. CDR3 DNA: TGTGCCAGCACTACTAGCTACGTGCGCACAGATACGCAGTATTTT.